This passage covers 13 T cell receptor beta chains from one sample sequenced in a study of identical twins. A single record per CDR3 protein comes from TCRdb applying MiXCR to the 5' RACE reads. The repertoire has 1.5 million to 2 million distinct CDR3 sequences, around 33% of them found once; the top ten carry about 0.27%. The specimen was cord blood. The receptors come from a newborn girl in good health.

This clonotype came up a few times. The chain carries TRBV20-1 and TRBJ2-7, with no clear D. The CDR3 sequence is 14 residues long. Germline V gene lookup returns CDR1 DFQATT and CDR2 SNEGSKA (reference sequence). Deletions cut 0 bases from V and 1 base from J, with 10 bases between. CDR3 sequence reads: CSARDRAPSYEQYF. For the CDR3, the DNA is TGCAGTGCTAGAGATCGCGCTCCTTCCTACGAGCAGTACTTC.

The rearrangement joins TRBV20-1 to TRBJ1-4; the D is unclear. From germline, CDR1 is DFQATT and CDR2 SNEGSKA (reference sequence). This CDR3 region has 13 residues. With 6 bases removed from V and 4 bases from J, the gap between germline ends came to 12 bases. The CDR3 DNA follows: TGCAGTGCGTATAGCGGGCGTAATGAAAAACTGTTTTTT. Encoded protein: CSAYSGRNEKLFF.

The gene calls are TRBV12-3 or TRBV12-4 and TRBJ2-5, with 9 bases aligning to TRBD2. The better agreement between TRBJ2-7 and the DNA end casts doubt on the J call. This CDR3 contains 17 residues. The DNA for the CDR3 is TGTGCCAGCAGTCTCCGTGGAGCGGGGGGCCGACAGTACGAGCAGTACTTC. Amino acids: CASSLRGAGGRQYEQYF.

This clonotype was seen a handful of times. This chain uses TRBV4-2 with TRBJ2-7; D not certain. Germline V CDR1 and CDR2: LGHNA, YNFKEQ. Trimming stripped 1 base from V and 0 bases from J, with 7 bases between. CDR3 length equals 14 residues. In DNA form, the CDR3 reads TGTGCCAGCAGCCAAGGTACAATCTCCTACGAGCAGTACTTC. Protein: CASSQGTISYEQYF.

This clonotype was recorded a few times. This sequence joins TRBV20-1 and TRBJ1-2; D unclear. The CDR3 is made up of 14 amino acids. With 2 bases removed from V and 2 bases from J, the gap between germline ends came to 12 bases. CDR1 and CDR2 from the germline V gene are DFQATT and SNEGSKA (reference sequence). The CDR3 is CSARSGPDNYGYTF. CDR3 sequence (DNA): TGCAGTGCTAGATCTGGGCCCGACAACTATGGCTACACCTTC.

This chain uses TRBV6-8 with TRBJ1-6; D is undetermined. The CDR3 length is 12 residues. Germline CDR1 reads MNHGY; CDR2 reads SAAAGT. Trimming shortened V by 6 bases and J by 14 bases, and 14 bases separated the two germline ends. CDR3 region: CASRHSVSALHF. The CDR3 region has the DNA TGTGCCAGCAGGCATAGTGTCTCGGCCCTCCACTTT.

This clonotype occurred a few times. This sequence joins TRBV20-1 and TRBJ2-7; no clear D. Trimming stripped 3 bases from V and 3 bases from J, with 12 bases between. This CDR3 is built from 13 residues. Per the germline V gene, CDR1 is DFQATT and CDR2 is SNEGSKA (reference sequence). CDR3 amino acids: CSARDGRNYEQYF. DNA of the CDR3: TGCAGTGCTAGGGATGGCAGAAACTACGAGCAGTACTTC.

The chain links TRBV9 to TRBJ2-3; D might be TRBD2 (5 bases). The CDR3 covers 15 residues. Germline-derived CDR1 and CDR2 are SGDLS and YYNGEE. Trimming pared 2 bases from V and 0 bases from J, leaving 10 bases between. The CDR3 bases are TGTGCCAGCAGCGTGCTGGCTAGCAGCACAGATACGCAGTATTTT. It specifies CASSVLASSTDTQYF.

There are a few counts of this clonotype. The rearrangement links TRBV7-2 to TRBJ2-3; 7 bases align to TRBD2. With V trimmed by 5 bases and J by 3 bases, 8 bases remained unmatched. The germline gives CDR1 SGHTA, CDR2 FQGNSA. CDR3 length equals 15 residues. The CDR3 DNA reads as TGTGCCAGCAGCGCCAGCGGGGTTGGTACAGATACGCAGTATTTT. Encoded protein: CASSASGVGTDTQYF.

This clonotype has just a few counts. This chain links TRBV2 with TRBJ1-2; D gene uncertain. The CDR3 runs 18 residues. Germline V gives CDR1 SNHLY, CDR2 FYNNEI. The ends were cut back, 7 bases at V and 5 bases at J, with 29 bases in the middle. CDR3 nucleotide sequence: TGTGCCAGCAAAAATGTGGACCCATCCGTAGAAGTGGAGTATGGCTACACCTTC. Translating it yields CASKNVDPSVEVEYGYTF.

The V and J genes are TRBV29-1 and TRBJ1-1, with TRBD1 matching over 10 bases. Losses at the gene ends were 6 bases for V and 7 bases for J; bases not matched to a gene: 2. The CDR3 runs to 11 residues. CDR1 and CDR2 (germline): SQVTM, ANQGSEA. CDR3 in amino acids: CSVGQGGEAFF. Here the CDR3 DNA reads TGCAGCGTAGGACAGGGGGGTGAAGCTTTCTTT.

This clonotype has only a few counts. The chain carries TRBV2 and TRBJ1-1; maybe TRBD1 (5 bases). The V end was cut by 6 bases, the J end by 1 base, with 12 bases between. The CDR3 consists of 14 residues. Germline V gene lookup returns CDR1 SNHLY and CDR2 FYNNEI. CDR3 sequence reads: CASSRVGGNTEAFF. CDR3 coding DNA: TGTGCCAGCAGCCGTGTTGGGGGGAACACTGAAGCTTTCTTT.

This clonotype appeared many times. The chain couples TRBV2 to TRBJ2-3, with D maybe TRBD2 (5 bases). Germline-derived CDR1 and CDR2 are SNHLY and FYNNEI. V was clipped by 6 bases and J by 0 bases, with 13 bases between them. CDR3 length equals 15 residues. CDR3 region: CASSRGLSSTDTQYF. Written as DNA, the CDR3 is TGTGCCAGCAGCCGTGGACTCAGTAGCACAGATACGCAGTATTTT. The variable domain in full, completed from reference TRBV2 and TRBJ2-3, reads EPEVTQTPSHQVTQMGQEVILRCVPISNHLYFYWYRQILGQKVEFLVSFYNNEISEKSEIFDDQFSVERPDGSNFTLKIRSTKLEDSAMYFCASSRGLSSTDTQYFGPGTRLTVL.